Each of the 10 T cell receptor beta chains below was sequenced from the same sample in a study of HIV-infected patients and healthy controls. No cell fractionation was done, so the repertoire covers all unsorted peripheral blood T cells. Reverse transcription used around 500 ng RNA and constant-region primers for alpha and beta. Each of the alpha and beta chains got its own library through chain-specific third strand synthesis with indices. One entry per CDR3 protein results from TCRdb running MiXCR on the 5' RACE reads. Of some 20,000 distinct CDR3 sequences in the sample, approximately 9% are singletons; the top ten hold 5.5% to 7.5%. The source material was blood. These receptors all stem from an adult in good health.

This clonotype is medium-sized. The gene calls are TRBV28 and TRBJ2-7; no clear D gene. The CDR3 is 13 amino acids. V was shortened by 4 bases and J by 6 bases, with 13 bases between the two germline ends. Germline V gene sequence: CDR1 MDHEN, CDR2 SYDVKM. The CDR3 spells CASSSLPLSEQYF. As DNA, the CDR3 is TGTGCCAGCAGTTCCCTACCTTTGAGCGAGCAGTACTTC.

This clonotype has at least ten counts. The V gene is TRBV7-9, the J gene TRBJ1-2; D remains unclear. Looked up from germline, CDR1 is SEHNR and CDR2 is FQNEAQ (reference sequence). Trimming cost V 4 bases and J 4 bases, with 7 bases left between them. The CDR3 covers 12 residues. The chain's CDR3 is CASSSRPYGYTF. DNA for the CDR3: TGTGCCAGCAGCTCTAGACCCTATGGCTACACCTTC.

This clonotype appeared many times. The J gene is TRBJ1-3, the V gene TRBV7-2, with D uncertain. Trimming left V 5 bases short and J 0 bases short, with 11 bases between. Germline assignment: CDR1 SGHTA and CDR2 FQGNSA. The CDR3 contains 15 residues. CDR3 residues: CASSPRPSSGNTIYF. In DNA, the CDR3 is TGTGCCAGCAGCCCAAGACCCAGCTCTGGAAACACCATATATTTT. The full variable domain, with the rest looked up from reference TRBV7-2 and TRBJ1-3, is GAGVSQSPSNKVTEKGKDVELRCDPISGHTALYWYRQSLGQGLEFLIYFQGNSAPDKSGLPSDRFSAERTGGSVSTLTIQRTQQEDSAVYLCASSPRPSSGNTIYFGEGSWLTVV.

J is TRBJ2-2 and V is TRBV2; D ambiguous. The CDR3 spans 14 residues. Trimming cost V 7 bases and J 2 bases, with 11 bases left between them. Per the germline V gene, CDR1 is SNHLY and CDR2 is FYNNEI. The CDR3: CASIPGFNTGELFF. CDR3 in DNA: TGTGCCAGCATACCGGGCTTTAACACCGGGGAGCTGTTTTTT. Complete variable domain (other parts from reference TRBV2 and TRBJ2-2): EPEVTQTPSHQVTQMGQEVILRCVPISNHLYFYWYRQILGQKVEFLVSFYNNEISEKSEIFDDQFSVERPDGSNFTLKIRSTKLEDSAMYFCASIPGFNTGELFFGEGSRLTVL.

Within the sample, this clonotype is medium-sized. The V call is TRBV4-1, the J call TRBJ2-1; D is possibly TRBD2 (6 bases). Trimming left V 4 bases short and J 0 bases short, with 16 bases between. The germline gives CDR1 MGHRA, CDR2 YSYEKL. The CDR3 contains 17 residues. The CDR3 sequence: CASSPHGGIVSYNEQFF. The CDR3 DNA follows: TGCGCCAGCAGCCCCCATGGAGGGATCGTCTCCTACAATGAGCAGTTCTTC.

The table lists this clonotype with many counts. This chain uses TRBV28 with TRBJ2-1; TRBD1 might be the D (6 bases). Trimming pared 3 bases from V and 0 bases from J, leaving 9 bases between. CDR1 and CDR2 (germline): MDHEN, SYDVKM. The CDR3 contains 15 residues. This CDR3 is CASSLTGSSYNEQFF. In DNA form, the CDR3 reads TGTGCCAGCAGTTTGACAGGAAGCTCCTACAATGAGCAGTTCTTC. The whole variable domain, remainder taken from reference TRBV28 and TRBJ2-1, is DVKVTQSSRYLVKRTGEKVFLECVQDMDHENMFWYRQDPGLGLRLIYFSYDVKMKEKGDIPEGYSVSREKKERFSLILESASTNQTSMYLCASSLTGSSYNEQFFGPGTRLTVL.

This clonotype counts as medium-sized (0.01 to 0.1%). The CDR3, as DNA: TGTGCCAGCAGCCCCGAGTCGGGTTACAATGAGCAGTTCTTC. Translation: CASSPESGYNEQFF. This chain uses TRBV28 with TRBJ2-1; no definite D call. CDR1 MDHEN and CDR2 SYDVKM come from the germline V gene. V lost 6 bases, J lost 4 bases, and 13 bases lay in between. The CDR3 spans 14 residues.

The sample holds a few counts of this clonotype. The CDR3 here is CASRKTGGRGYTF. In DNA, the CDR3 is TGTGCCAGCAGGAAAACAGGGGGACGAGGCTACACCTTC. The genes are TRBV6-5 and TRBJ1-2; 8 positions agree with TRBD1. The germline V gene encodes CDR1 MNHEY and CDR2 SVGAGI. The J segment lost 8 bases and the V segment lost 6 bases, leaving 8 bases of the junction unmatched. This CDR3 spans 13 amino acids.

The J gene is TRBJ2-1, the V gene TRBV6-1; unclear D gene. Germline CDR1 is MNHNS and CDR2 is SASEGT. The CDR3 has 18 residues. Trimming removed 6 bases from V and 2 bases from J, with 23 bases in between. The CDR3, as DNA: TGTGCCAGCAGACAAAACCCGGGCGGTAGTTTAACCTACAATGAGCAGTTCTTC. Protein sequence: CASRQNPGGSLTYNEQFF.

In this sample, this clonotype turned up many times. The CDR3 sequence: CSVPTSYNEQFF. The CDR3 nucleotides are TGCAGCGTCCCGACTAGCTACAATGAGCAGTTCTTC. This chain links TRBV29-1 with TRBJ2-1; D may be TRBD2 (6 bases). The CDR3 contains 12 residues. Trimming shortened V by 6 bases and J by 3 bases, and 9 bases separated the two germline ends. The germline V gene encodes CDR1 SQVTM and CDR2 ANQGSEA.